The rows below give T cell receptor beta chains drawn from one sample of a study of neurological immune-mediated disorders. TCRdb re-called the 5' RACE reads through MiXCR, storing one row per CDR3 protein. This table holds around 49,000 distinct CDR3 sequences, approximately 11% found once. Sequencing was done on a sample of PBMCs. These receptors were obtained from a male donor with HTLV-1-associated myelopathy (HAM/TSP). The CDR3 runs from the conserved cysteine through the conserved F or W. D genes are given only for firm matches. Size values are once, few and many counts, or a class for expanded clones, and some rows have none.

j_gene	abundance	v_gene	d_gene	CDR3nt	CDR3aa
TRBJ2-5	many	TRBV28	TRBD2	TGTGCCAGCAGTGATCTAGCGGGGGACCAAGAGACCCAGTACTTC	CASSDLAGDQETQYF
TRBJ2-5	many	TRBV7-2	.	TGTGCCAGCAGCTTATCCCAGAACCAAGAGACCCAGTACTTC	CASSLSQNQETQYF
TRBJ2-7	.	TRBV30	.	TGTGCCTGGAGTGGGTTGGAAGGTGGCTACGAGCAGTACTTC	CAWSGLEGGYEQYF
TRBJ1-2	many	TRBV28	.	TGTGCCAGCAGCTCTATGGTCCCCTATGGCTACACCTTC	CASSSMVPYGYTF
TRBJ1-5	many	TRBV2	.	TGTGCCAGCAGCTTAGGGAGCTATCAGCCCCAGCATTTT	CASSLGSYQPQHF
TRBJ1-2	many	TRBV5-1	TRBD1	TGCGCCAGCAGCTTGGAACCAGGGGGATTTACTAATGGCTACACCTTC	CASSLEPGGFTNGYTF
TRBJ1-6	many	TRBV11-3	.	TGTGCCAGCAGCTCCTCGTGGGGGAATTCACCCCTCCACTTT	CASSSSWGNSPLHF
TRBJ2-7	many	TRBV28	.	TGTGCCAGCAGCCGCCATGTCTACGAGCAGTACTTC	CASSRHVYEQYF
TRBJ2-2	many	TRBV9	.	TGTGCCAGCAGCGACGGGAACACCGGGGAGCTGTTTTTT	CASSDGNTGELFF
TRBJ1-2	many	TRBV5-6	.	TGTGCCAGCAGCTTGAGCGCGCGGACAGTGGGCTATGGCTACACCTTC	CASSLSARTVGYGYTF
TRBJ1-4	many	TRBV4-3	TRBD1	TGCGCCAGCAGCCAAGCCGGACAGGGGGTAATTGAAAAACTGTTTTTT	CASSQAGQGVIEKLFF
TRBJ2-5	many	TRBV10-3	TRBD2	TGTGCCATCAGGCCTAGCGGGGGGCAAGAGACCCAGTACTTC	CAIRPSGGQETQYF
TRBJ2-5	many	TRBV5-1	.	TGCGCCAGCAGCTTGGTCCCCCAAGAGACCCAGTACTTC	CASSLVPQETQYF
TRBJ2-2	many	TRBV6-2/TRBV6-3	.	TGTGCCAGCAGCCAGGCAGGGGTTGGCGGGGAGCTGTTTTTT	CASSQAGVGGELFF
TRBJ2-7	many	TRBV5-1	TRBD2	TGCGCCAGCAGCTTGGGTAGCGGGGGTCTCTACGAGCAGTACTTC	CASSLGSGGLYEQYF
TRBJ2-1	.	TRBV15	TRBD2	TGTGCCACCATCAGAGATCTACTAGCGGGGTGGAGTGAGCAGTTCTTC	CATIRDLLAGWSEQFF
TRBJ2-7	many	TRBV6-2/TRBV6-3	TRBD2	TGTGCCAGCAGTTACTCGGCTAGCGGGGGAAGGGAGCAGTACTTC	CASSYSASGGREQYF
TRBJ1-5	.	TRBV7-2	.	TGTGCCAACAGCTCCAGGGAAGGTGAACAGCCCCAGCATTTT	CANSSREGEQPQHF
TRBJ1-5	.	TRBV10-3	.	TGTGCCATCAGTGAGTCTGCCAGGGGTGGCAATCAGCCCCAGCATTTT	CAISESARGGNQPQHF
TRBJ1-1	.	TRBV20-1	TRBD1	TGCAGTGCTATCCCCCTTTACAGGGGAGTGATCACTGAAGCTTTCTTT	CSAIPLYRGVITEAFF
TRBJ1-5	many	TRBV28	.	TGTGCCAGCAGCTTCGGACGGGTTCAGCCCCAGCATTTT	CASSFGRVQPQHF
TRBJ2-5	many	TRBV7-3	TRBD1	TGTGCCAGCAGCTTATTAGGGGGCGAAAAGACCCAGTACTTC	CASSLLGGEKTQYF
TRBJ2-7	many	TRBV20-1	TRBD2	TGCAGTGCTAGAGGACTAGCTGAGACCTACGAGCAGTACTTC	CSARGLAETYEQYF
TRBJ2-7	many	TRBV29-1	TRBD1	TGCAGCGTTCTGACGGACAGGGGATCAAGCGAGCAGTACTTC	CSVLTDRGSSEQYF
TRBJ2-3	many	TRBV6-4	TRBD2	TGTGCCAGCAGCTGGACTAGCGGTAGTACGCAGTATTTT	CASSWTSGSTQYF
TRBJ2-5	many	TRBV6-5	TRBD2	TGTGCCAGCAGTTACTCGCCGGGGGGAGAGACCCAGTACTTC	CASSYSPGGETQYF
TRBJ2-1	.	TRBV29-1	.	TGCAGCTCCTGGGGCAATGAGCAGTTCTTC	CSSWGNEQFF
TRBJ1-1	.	TRBV11-2	TRBD1	TGTGCCAGCAGCTTCGGACAGGTTGGCACTGAAGCTTTCTTT	CASSFGQVGTEAFF
TRBJ2-1	many	TRBV12-3/TRBV12-4	.	TGTGCCAGCAGTTCCACAGGTCTGGAGGTGCAGTTCTTC	CASSSTGLEVQFF
TRBJ1-2	many	TRBV5-6	.	TGTGCCAGCAGCTTGTCAGGGGAGGACTATGGCTACACCTTC	CASSLSGEDYGYTF
TRBJ2-1	many	TRBV5-1	TRBD2	TGCGCCAGCAGCTTCCTAGCGGGGTCCTACAATGAGCAGTTCTTC	CASSFLAGSYNEQFF
TRBJ2-3	many	TRBV7-9	.	TGTGCCAGCAGCCCGCGGGGCCCAGATACGCAGTATTTT	CASSPRGPDTQYF
TRBJ2-1	many	TRBV6-4	.	TGTGCCAGCAGTGGATACGGAAAAAATGAGCAGTTCTTC	CASSGYGKNEQFF
TRBJ2-4	many	TRBV20-1	TRBD1	TGCAGTGCTAGAGTTGACAGGGGGGGCAAAAACATTCAGTACTTC	CSARVDRGGKNIQYF
TRBJ2-1	many	TRBV5-4	TRBD2	TGTGCCAGCAGCTCGGGAGGGGGGCGCTACAATGAGCAGTTCTTC	CASSSGGGRYNEQFF
TRBJ2-3	many	TRBV9	TRBD2	TGTGCCAGCAGCCACCTTCCTCCTAGCGGGGGGTTCACAGATACGCAGTATTTT	CASSHLPPSGGFTDTQYF
TRBJ1-1	.	TRBV5-5	.	TGTGCCAGCAGGACAAGTCAGTTGAACTCTGAAGCTTTCTTT	CASRTSQLNSEAFF
TRBJ1-2	.	TRBV11-2	TRBD1	TGTGCCAGCAGCTCCGGACAGGGTTGGGGCTACACCTTC	CASSSGQGWGYTF
TRBJ1-5	many	TRBV19	TRBD1	TGTGCCAGTAGAGGACAGGTTAGGAATCAGCCCCAGCATTTT	CASRGQVRNQPQHF
TRBJ2-1	many	TRBV20-1	.	TGCAGTGCTAACTGGGGGCGTACTGAGCAGTTCTTC	CSANWGRTEQFF
TRBJ2-3	.	TRBV5-1	.	TGCGCCAGCAGCCGTGGAGCCCTGGAGAGCACAGATACGCAGTATTTT	CASSRGALESTDTQYF